The 9 T cell receptor beta chains reported below all come from one sample, sequenced in a study of shared T cell receptors in the human thymus. Here immunoSEQ multiplex PCR was the method, and the copy in TCRdb shows in-frame clones only, minus some. The sample yields more than 300,000 clones, around 95% seen once. The sequenced material came from thymocytes. The receptor set was obtained from a human donor.

The chain uses TRBV6-5 and TRBJ2-2; unclear D gene. The CDR3 contains 16 residues. Germline CDR1 and CDR2: MNHEY and SVGAGI. Trimming stripped 2 bases from V and 4 bases from J, with 14 bases between. The CDR3 nucleotides are TGTGCCAGCAGTTACGGGCAGCCCCCGGCCACCGGGGAGCTGTTTTTT. Its protein product is CASSYGQPPATGELFF.

The chain uses TRBV5-6 and TRBJ2-5; unclear D gene. V was pared by 2 bases and J by 1 base, with 9 bases between. Per germline, CDR1 SGHDT and CDR2 YYEEEE. The CDR3 is 14 amino acids. CDR3 in DNA: TGTGCCAGCAGCTTTCGGCAGTCCCAAGAGACCCAGTACTTC. It translates to CASSFRQSQETQYF.

The rearrangement links TRBV4-1 to TRBJ1-3, with TRBD1 matching 8 bases. CDR1 MGHRA and CDR2 YSYEKL come from the germline V gene. The J segment lost 0 bases and the V segment lost 3 bases, leaving 13 bases of the junction unmatched. This CDR3 is built from 19 residues. The CDR3 DNA is TGCGCCAGCAGCCAGGCCGGGACAGGCGAGAACTACTCTGGAAACACCATATATTTT. Its protein is CASSQAGTGENYSGNTIYF.

CDR3 nucleotide sequence: TGTGCCAGCAGCCAAAGCACTAGCGGGAGCCTCACAGATACGCAGTATTTT. It specifies CASSQSTSGSLTDTQYF. The chain employs TRBV4-2 and TRBJ2-3, with 11 bases matching TRBD2. The CDR3 has 17 residues. Germline loops: CDR1 LGHNA, CDR2 YNFKEQ. With V trimmed by 2 bases and J by 2 bases, 6 bases remained unmatched.

The rearrangement links TRBV28 to TRBJ1-1; 12 positions match TRBD1. Germline V gene sequence: CDR1 MDHEN, CDR2 SYDVKM. V lost 0 bases, J lost 3 bases, and 17 bases stayed unmatched. The CDR3 loop spans 21 amino acids. The DNA for the CDR3 is TGTGCCAGCAGTTTATGTGGGACAGGGGGCGGTATTGTTTTTTCGGACACTGAAGCTTTCTTT. This codes for CASSLCGTGGGIVFSDTEAFF. Filled out from reference TRBV28 and TRBJ1-1, the complete variable domain reads DVKVTQSSRYLVKRTGEKVFLECVQDMDHENMFWYRQDPGLGLRLIYFSYDVKMKEKGDIPEGYSVSREKKERFSLILESASTNQTSMYLCASSLCGTGGGIVFSDTEAFFGQGTRLTVV.

The chain uses TRBV28 and TRBJ2-5; D unresolved. V was clipped by 5 bases and J by 1 base, with 11 bases between them. The germline V gene encodes CDR1 MDHEN and CDR2 SYDVKM. This CDR3 region has 14 residues. DNA of the CDR3: TGTGCCAGCAGTCCCGGAAGGACCCAAGAGACCCAGTACTTC. It specifies CASSPGRTQETQYF.

The CDR3 region has the DNA TGTGCCAGCAGCTTGGGGTCCGGGAGAGGGTACAATGAGCAGTTCTTC. Protein product: CASSLGSGRGYNEQFF. The chain employs TRBV11-3 and TRBJ2-1; a possible D gene is TRBD2 (6 bases). This CDR3 contains 16 residues. V lost 3 bases and J lost 4, with 16 bases in between. CDR1 is SGHNT and CDR2 is YENEEA in the germline V gene.

The gene calls are TRBV2 and TRBJ1-2, with D possibly TRBD1 on 6 matching bases. V lost 4 bases to trimming and J lost 4 bases, with 13 bases between them. CDR1 SNHLY and CDR2 FYNNEI come from the germline V gene. The CDR3 is made up of 14 amino acids. The CDR3, as DNA: TGTGCCAGCAGTGGACTGACAGGATTCTATGGCTACACCTTC. This sequence encodes CASSGLTGFYGYTF.

The rearrangement links TRBV30 to TRBJ1-2; D is possibly TRBD1 (5 bases). This CDR3 is built from 16 residues. The ends were cut back, 4 bases at V and 1 base at J, with 19 bases in the middle. Germline CDR1 is GTSNPN and CDR2 is SVGIG (reference sequence). The CDR3 reads CAWNGGRGRVNYGYTF. The CDR3 coding sequence is TGTGCCTGGAATGGTGGTAGGGGCCGGGTTAACTATGGCTACACCTTC.